This TCR beta chain was obtained from a study of molecular identifiers for immune sequencing clone quantification. The length of the CDR3 is 14 residues. V gave up 4 bases and J gave up 2 bases, with 12 bases separating them. In germline, CDR1 is SEHNR, CDR2 FQNEAQ (reference sequence). TCRdb reanalysed the PCR reads using MiXCR and keeps one entry per CDR3 protein. Found here are about half a million distinct CDR3 sequences, around 25% of them singletons; the top ten hold around 0.8%. This clonotype showed up many times. The sequence came from a human donor in good health. Some libraries in this study had Jurkat cell RNA spiked in. Input material: naive CD8+ T cells from blood, with Jurkat cell RNA spiked in. Subset indicated: FACS-sorted CD8+CD4-CCR7+CD45RA+ naive T cells. The V gene is TRBV7-9, the J gene TRBJ2-7, with D unclear. DNA of the CDR3: TGTGCCAGCAGCTGGCCCGCAGCTACCTACGAGCAGTACTTC. Translating it yields CASSWPAATYEQYF.